This TCR beta chain appears in the sequencing data of a study of shared clonotypes between healthy human individuals. The study's findings and limits: Larger estimated richness was generally seen in naive subsets than in memory subsets. Owing to a small donor count, the genetic and exposure-history diversity represented was limited.

Libraries were prepared by immunoSEQ multiplex PCR; TCRdb keeps only in-frame clonotypes and omits some of them. This sample has roughly 760,000 clones, with less than 85% found just once. This clone was found a few times. Its antigen remains unidentified. The sequence came from a woman younger than 45 in good health. Sequencing input: memory CD4+ T cells sorted from blood. Subset reported: CD45RA-negative fraction.

For the CDR3, the DNA is TGCGCCAGCAGCCCCGGGGGGCCCGGGACGGGGACTGGGGAGCAGTACTTC. As protein: CASSPGGPGTGTGEQYF. V is TRBV4-1 and J is TRBJ2-7, with D perhaps matching TRBD2 (7 bases). Trimming cost V 4 bases and J 7 bases, with 26 bases left between them. The V gene's germline CDR1 is MGHRA and CDR2 YSYEKL. The CDR3 contains 17 residues.